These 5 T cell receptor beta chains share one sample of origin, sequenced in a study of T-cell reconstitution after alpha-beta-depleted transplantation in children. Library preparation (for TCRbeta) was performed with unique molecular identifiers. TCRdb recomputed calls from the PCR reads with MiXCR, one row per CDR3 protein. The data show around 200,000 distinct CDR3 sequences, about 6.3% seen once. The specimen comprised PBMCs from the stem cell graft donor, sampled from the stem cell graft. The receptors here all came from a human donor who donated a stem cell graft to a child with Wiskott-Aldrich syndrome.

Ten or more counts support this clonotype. The CDR3 coding sequence is TGTGCCACCAGTGACGCCACGTCGCCCGGGACCCAGTTCTTC. This codes for CATSDATSPGTQFF. The chain joins TRBV24-1 to TRBJ2-1; D might be TRBD1 or TRBD2, each matching 5 bases. The CDR3 contains 14 residues. V was pared by 4 bases and J by 13 bases, with 19 bases between. The germline CDR1 and CDR2 sequences are KGHDR and SFDVKD.

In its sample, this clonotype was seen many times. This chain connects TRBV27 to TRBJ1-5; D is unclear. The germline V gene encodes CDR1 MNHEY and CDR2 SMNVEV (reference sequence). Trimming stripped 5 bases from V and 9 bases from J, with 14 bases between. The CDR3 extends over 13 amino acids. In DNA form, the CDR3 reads TGTGCCAGCAGTATCAATCTGTCGGGGCCCCAGCATTTT. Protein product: CASSINLSGPQHF.

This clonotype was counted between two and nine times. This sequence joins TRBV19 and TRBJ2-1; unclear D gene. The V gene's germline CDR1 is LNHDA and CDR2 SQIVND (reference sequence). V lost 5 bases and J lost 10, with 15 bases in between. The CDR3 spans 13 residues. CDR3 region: CASSPLTEGEQFF. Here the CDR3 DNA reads TGTGCCAGTAGTCCCCTGACCGAAGGGGAGCAGTTCTTC.

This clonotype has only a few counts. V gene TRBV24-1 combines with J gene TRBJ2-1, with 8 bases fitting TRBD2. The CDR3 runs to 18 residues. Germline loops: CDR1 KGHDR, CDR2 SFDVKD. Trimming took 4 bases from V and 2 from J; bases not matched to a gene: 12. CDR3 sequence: CATSDPGLAQTPYNEQFF. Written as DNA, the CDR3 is TGTGCCACCAGTGACCCCGGACTAGCCCAAACGCCCTACAATGAGCAGTTCTTC.

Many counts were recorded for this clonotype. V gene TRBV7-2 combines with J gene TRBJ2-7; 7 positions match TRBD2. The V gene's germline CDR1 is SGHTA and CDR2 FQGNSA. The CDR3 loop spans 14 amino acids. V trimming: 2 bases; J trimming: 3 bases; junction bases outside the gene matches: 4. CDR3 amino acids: CASSLLAEHYEQYF. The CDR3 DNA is TGTGCCAGCAGCTTACTAGCGGAACACTACGAGCAGTACTTC.